This T cell receptor beta chain came from a study of early T cells in non-severe SARS-CoV-2 infection. V trimming: 7 bases; J trimming: 7 bases; junction bases outside the gene matches: 12. The CDR3 is 14 residues long. This clonotype was detected ten times or more. TCRdb independently ran MiXCR on the 5' RACE reads; one entry per CDR3 protein. Counted here are about 61,000 distinct CDR3 sequences, more than 10% occurring once; the ten biggest clones make up over 1%. This specimen consisted of whole blood, obtained at baseline. The origin of this receptor is an adult who was a healthcare worker with PCR-confirmed SARS-CoV-2 infection or an uninfected control (not recorded which). The donor label of this sample is uncertain. V is TRBV12-3 or TRBV12-4 and J is TRBJ1-1, with TRBD1 matching over 7 bases. The CDR3 spells CASILLGTANEAFF. The CDR3 nucleotides are TGTGCCAGCATCCTCCTCGGGACAGCCAATGAAGCTTTCTTT.